Shown below are 5 T cell receptor beta chains from a single sample sequenced in a study of blood T cell repertoires in COVID-19. Produced via immunoSEQ multiplex PCR; TCRdb's table is partial and in-frame only. The data contain approximately 160,000 clones, 70% to 85% of them seen just once; the ten biggest clones take up roughly 7.2%. Sequencing input: peripheral blood. These receptors were collected from a woman aged 45 to 65 in a cohort sampled during active or convalescent COVID-19.

This rearrangement joins TRBV5-4 to TRBJ2-7; 9 nucleotides match TRBD1. The trim removed 2 bases at V and 2 bases at J, leaving 2 bases unmatched. The CDR3 is made up of 14 amino acids. CDR1 is SGHNT, CDR2 YYREEE, per germline (reference sequence). CDR3 residues: CASSFRDRAYEQYF. CDR3 nucleotides: TGTGCCAGCAGCTTTCGGGACAGGGCCTACGAGCAGTACTTC.

This chain uses TRBV3-1 (or the pseudogene TRBV3-2) with TRBJ1-1; no definite D call. The germline V and J ends were trimmed by 0 bases and 1 base, with 9 bases remaining between them. Germline V CDR1 and CDR2: LGHDT, YNNKEL (reference sequence). This CDR3 contains 15 residues. The CDR3 sequence is CASSQDNRPNTEAFF. The CDR3 DNA follows: TGTGCCAGCAGCCAAGATAACAGACCGAACACTGAAGCTTTCTTT.

The chain joins TRBV4-1 to TRBJ1-6; D is perhaps TRBD1 (6 bases). CDR1 is MGHRA and CDR2 is YSYEKL in the germline V gene. Trimming removed 4 bases at V and 4 bases at J, with 14 bases between. CDR3 length: 16 amino acids. CDR3 sequence (DNA): TGCGCCAGCAGCCCAGCCGACAGGAGGTATAATTCACCCCTCCACTTT. Its translation is CASSPADRRYNSPLHF.

The chain links TRBV19 to TRBJ1-5, with D unresolved. V was pared by 6 bases and J by 0 bases, with 15 bases between. Looked up from germline, CDR1 is LNHDA and CDR2 is SQIVND (reference sequence). The CDR3 is 16 amino acids. CDR3 in DNA: TGTGCCAGTAGCGACCGCGGTACGGGTAGCAATCAGCCCCAGCATTTT. It is translated as CASSDRGTGSNQPQHF.

The chain employs TRBV3-1 (or the pseudogene TRBV3-2) and TRBJ1-1, with D perhaps matching TRBD1 (6 bases). The V end was cut by 4 bases, the J end by 2 bases, with 11 bases between. The CDR3 spans 14 residues. CDR1 is LGHDT and CDR2 is YNNKEL in the germline V gene (reference sequence). The CDR3 here is CASSPRGTNTEAFF. DNA for the CDR3: TGTGCCAGCAGCCCTCGAGGGACAAACACTGAAGCTTTCTTT.